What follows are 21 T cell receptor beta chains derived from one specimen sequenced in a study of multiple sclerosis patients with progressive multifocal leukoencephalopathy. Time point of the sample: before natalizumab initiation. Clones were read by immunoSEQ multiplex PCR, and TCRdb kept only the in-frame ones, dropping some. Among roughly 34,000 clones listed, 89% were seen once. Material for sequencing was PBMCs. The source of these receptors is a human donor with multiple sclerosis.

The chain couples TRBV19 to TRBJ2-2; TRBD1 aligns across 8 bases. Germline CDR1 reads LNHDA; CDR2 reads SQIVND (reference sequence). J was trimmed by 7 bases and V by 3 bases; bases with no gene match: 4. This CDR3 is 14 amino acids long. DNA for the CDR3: TGTGCCAGTAGTATGAACAGGGGGAACGGGGAGCTGTTTTTT. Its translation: CASSMNRGNGELFF.

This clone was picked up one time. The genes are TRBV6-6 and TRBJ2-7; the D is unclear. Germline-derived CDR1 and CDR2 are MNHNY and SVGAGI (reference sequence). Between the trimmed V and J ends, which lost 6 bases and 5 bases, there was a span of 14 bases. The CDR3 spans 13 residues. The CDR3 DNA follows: TGTGCCAGCAGCCCCGGACGGTTCCACGAGCAGTACTTC. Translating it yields CASSPGRFHEQYF.

In DNA form, the CDR3 reads TGTGCCAGCAGTCCCGACCAGGGGCCAACGGGCTACACCTTC. Its translation is CASSPDQGPTGYTF. This chain links TRBV28 with TRBJ1-2; D possibly corresponds to TRBD1 (6 bases). The germline V gene has CDR1 MDHEN and CDR2 SYDVKM. The CDR3 is 14 residues long. The V gene lost 5 bases and the J gene lost 8 bases, with 18 bases spanning the gap.

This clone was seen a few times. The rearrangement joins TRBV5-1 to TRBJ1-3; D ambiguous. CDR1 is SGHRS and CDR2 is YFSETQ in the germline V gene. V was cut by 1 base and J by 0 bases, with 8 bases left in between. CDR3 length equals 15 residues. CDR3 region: CASSLSEHSGNTIYF. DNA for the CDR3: TGCGCCAGCAGCTTGTCCGAACACTCTGGAAACACCATATATTTT.

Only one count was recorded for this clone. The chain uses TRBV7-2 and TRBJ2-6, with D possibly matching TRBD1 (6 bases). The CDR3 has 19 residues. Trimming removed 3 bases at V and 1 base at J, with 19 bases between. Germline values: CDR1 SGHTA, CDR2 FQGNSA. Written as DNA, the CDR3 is TGTGCCAGCAGCTTTTGGACAGCTTATGACGATTCTGGGGCCAACGTCCTGACTTTC. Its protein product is CASSFWTAYDDSGANVLTF.

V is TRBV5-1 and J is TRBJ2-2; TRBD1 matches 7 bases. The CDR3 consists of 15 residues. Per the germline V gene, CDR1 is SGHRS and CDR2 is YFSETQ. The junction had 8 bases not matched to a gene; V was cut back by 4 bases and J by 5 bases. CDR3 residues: CASSVVGRGTGELFF. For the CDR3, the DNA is TGCGCCAGCAGCGTTGTCGGCAGGGGGACCGGGGAGCTGTTTTTT.

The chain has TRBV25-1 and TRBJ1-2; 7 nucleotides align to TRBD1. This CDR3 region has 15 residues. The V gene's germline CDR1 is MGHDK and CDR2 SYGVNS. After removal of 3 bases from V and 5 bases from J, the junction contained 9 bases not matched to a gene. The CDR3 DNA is TGTGCCAGCAGTGATTCCGGGACAGTCGATTATGGCTACACCTTC. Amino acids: CASSDSGTVDYGYTF.

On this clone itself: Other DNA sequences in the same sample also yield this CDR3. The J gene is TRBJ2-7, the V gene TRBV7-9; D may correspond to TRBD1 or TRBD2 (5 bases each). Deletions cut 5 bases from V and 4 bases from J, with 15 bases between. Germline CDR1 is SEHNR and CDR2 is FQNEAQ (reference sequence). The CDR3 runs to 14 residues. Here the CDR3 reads CASSPGLMGYEQYF. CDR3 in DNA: TGTGCCAGCAGCCCGGGGCTTATGGGTTACGAGCAGTACTTC. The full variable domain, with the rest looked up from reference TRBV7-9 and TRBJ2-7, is DTGVSQNPRHKITKRGQNVTFRCDPISEHNRLYWYRQTLGQGPEFLTYFQNEAQLEKSRLLSDRFSAERPKGSFSTLEIQRTEQGDSAMYLCASSPGLMGYEQYFGPGTRLTVT.

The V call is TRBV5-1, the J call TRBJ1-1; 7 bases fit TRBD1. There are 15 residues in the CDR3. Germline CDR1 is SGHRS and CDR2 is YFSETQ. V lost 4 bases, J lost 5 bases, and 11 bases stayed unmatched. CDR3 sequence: CASSTGHRGKTEAFF. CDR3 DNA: TGCGCCAGCAGCACGGGTCACAGGGGAAAGACTGAAGCTTTCTTT.

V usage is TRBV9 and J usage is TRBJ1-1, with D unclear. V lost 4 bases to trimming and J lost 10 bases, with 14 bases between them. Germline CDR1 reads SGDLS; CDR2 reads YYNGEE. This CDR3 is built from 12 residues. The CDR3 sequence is CASSPWPGGAFF. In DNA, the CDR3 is TGTGCCAGCAGCCCCTGGCCGGGTGGAGCTTTCTTT.

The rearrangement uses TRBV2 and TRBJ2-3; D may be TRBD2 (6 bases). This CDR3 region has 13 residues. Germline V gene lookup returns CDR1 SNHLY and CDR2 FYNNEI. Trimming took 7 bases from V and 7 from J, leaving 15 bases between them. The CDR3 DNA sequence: TGTGCCAGCACCGCGGATGGGAGGTATACGCAGTATTTT. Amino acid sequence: CASTADGRYTQYF.

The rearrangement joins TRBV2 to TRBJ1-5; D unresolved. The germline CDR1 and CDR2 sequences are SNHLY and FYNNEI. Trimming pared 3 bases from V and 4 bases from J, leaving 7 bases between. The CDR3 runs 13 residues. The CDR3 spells CASSEQRNQPQHF. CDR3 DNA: TGTGCCAGCAGTGAGCAGCGAAATCAGCCCCAGCATTTT. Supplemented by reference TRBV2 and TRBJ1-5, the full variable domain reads EPEVTQTPSHQVTQMGQEVILRCVPISNHLYFYWYRQILGQKVEFLVSFYNNEISEKSEIFDDQFSVERPDGSNFTLKIRSTKLEDSAMYFCASSEQRNQPQHFGDGTRLSIL.

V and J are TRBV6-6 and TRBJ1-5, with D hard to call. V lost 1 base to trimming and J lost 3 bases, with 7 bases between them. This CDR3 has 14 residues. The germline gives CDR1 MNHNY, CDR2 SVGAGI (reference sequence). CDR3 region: CASSYLPDNQPQHF. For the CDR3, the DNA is TGTGCCAGCAGTTACTTACCCGACAATCAGCCCCAGCATTTT.

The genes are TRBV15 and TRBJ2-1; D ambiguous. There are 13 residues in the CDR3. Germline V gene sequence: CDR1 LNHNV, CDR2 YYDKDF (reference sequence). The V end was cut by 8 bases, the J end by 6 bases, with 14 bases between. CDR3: CATRQRSGNEQFF. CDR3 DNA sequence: TGTGCCACCCGTCAAAGATCCGGCAATGAGCAGTTCTTC.

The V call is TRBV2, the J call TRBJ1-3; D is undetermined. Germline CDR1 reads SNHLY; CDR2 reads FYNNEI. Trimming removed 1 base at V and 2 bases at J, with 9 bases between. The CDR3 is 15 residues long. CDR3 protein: CASSEDGIPGNTIYF. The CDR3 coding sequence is TGTGCCAGCAGTGAAGACGGGATTCCTGGAAACACCATATATTTT.

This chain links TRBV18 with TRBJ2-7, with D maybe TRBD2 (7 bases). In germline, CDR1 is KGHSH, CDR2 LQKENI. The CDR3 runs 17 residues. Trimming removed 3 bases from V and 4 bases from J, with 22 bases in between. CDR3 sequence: CASSPKGGTTSKYEQYF. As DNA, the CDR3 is TGTGCCAGCTCACCGAAGGGGGGGACGACCTCAAAATACGAGCAGTACTTC.

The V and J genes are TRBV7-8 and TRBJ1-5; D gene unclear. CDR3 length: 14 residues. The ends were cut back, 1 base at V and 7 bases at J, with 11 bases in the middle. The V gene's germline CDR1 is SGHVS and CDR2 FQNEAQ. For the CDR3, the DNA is TGTGCCAGCAGCTTAGTCCGGGGAAGGCAGCCCCAGCATTTT. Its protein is CASSLVRGRQPQHF. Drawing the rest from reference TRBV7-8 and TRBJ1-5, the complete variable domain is GAGVSQSPRYKVAKRGQDVALRCDPISGHVSLFWYQQALGQGPEFLTYFQNEAQLDKSGLPSDRFFAERPEGSVSTLKIQRTQQEDSAVYLCASSLVRGRQPQHFGDGTRLSIL.

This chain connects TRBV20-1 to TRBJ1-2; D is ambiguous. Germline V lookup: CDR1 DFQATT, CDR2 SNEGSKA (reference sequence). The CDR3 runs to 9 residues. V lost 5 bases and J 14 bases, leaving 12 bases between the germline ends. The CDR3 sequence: CSAGSAGTF. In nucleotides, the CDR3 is TGCAGTGCTGGATCCGCCGGGACCTTC.

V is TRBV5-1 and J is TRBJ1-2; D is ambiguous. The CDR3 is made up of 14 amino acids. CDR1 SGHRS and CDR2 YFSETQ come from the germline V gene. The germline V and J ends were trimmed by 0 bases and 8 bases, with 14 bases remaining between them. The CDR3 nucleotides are TGCGCCAGCAGCTTGGTCCCGGGATTAGGAGGCTACACCTTC. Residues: CASSLVPGLGGYTF.

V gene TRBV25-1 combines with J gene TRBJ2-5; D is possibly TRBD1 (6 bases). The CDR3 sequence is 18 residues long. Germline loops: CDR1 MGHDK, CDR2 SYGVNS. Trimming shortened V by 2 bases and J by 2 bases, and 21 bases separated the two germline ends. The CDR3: CASSEGFFGTPLQETQYF. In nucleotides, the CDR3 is TGTGCCAGCAGTGAAGGGTTTTTCGGGACACCACTACAAGAGACCCAGTACTTC.

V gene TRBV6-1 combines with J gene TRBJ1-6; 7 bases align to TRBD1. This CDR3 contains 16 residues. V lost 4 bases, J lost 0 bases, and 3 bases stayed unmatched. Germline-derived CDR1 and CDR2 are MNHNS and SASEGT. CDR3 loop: CASSGQGLSYNSPLHF. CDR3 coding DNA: TGTGCCAGCAGTGGACAGGGCCTCTCCTATAATTCACCCCTCCACTTT.